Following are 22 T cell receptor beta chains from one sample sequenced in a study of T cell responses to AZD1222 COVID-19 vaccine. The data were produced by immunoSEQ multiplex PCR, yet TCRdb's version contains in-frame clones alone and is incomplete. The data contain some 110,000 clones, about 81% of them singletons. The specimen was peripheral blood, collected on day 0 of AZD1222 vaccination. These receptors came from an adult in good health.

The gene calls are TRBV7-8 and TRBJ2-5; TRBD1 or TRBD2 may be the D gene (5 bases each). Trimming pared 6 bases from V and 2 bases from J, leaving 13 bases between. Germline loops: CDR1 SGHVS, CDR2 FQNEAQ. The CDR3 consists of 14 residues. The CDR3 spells CASSRGRTQETQYF. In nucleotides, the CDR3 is TGTGCCAGCAGTAGGGGACGGACACAAGAGACCCAGTACTTC. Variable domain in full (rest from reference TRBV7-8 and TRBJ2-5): GAGVSQSPRYKVAKRGQDVALRCDPISGHVSLFWYQQALGQGPEFLTYFQNEAQLDKSGLPSDRFFAERPEGSVSTLKIQRTQQEDSAVYLCASSRGRTQETQYFGPGTRLLVL.

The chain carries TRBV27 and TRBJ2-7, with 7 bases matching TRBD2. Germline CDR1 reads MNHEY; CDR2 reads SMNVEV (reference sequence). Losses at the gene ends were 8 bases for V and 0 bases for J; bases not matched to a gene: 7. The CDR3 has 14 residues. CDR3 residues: CASGVGGGSYEQYF. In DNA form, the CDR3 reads TGTGCCAGCGGGGTAGGCGGGGGCTCCTACGAGCAGTACTTC.

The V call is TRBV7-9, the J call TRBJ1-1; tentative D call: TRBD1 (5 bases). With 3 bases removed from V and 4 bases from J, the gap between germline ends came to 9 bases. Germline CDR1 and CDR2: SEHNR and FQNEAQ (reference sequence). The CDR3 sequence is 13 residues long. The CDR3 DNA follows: TGTGCCAGCAGCTTGGGGACTGGCACTGAAGCTTTCTTT. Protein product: CASSLGTGTEAFF.

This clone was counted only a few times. CDR3 nucleotides: TGCGCCAGCAGCCAAGATCAATCCGGGACCGGGGAGCTGTTTTTT. Translation gives CASSQDQSGTGELFF. The genes are TRBV4-3 and TRBJ2-2, with D uncertain. From germline, CDR1 is LGHNA and CDR2 YSLEER. The CDR3 runs to 15 residues. The V gene lost 0 bases and the J gene lost 5 bases, with 10 bases spanning the gap.

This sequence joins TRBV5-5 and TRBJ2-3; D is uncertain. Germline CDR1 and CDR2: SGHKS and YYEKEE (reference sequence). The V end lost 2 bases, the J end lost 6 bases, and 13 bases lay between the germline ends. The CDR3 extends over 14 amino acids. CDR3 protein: CASSLKGPSDTQYF. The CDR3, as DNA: TGTGCCAGCAGCTTAAAGGGTCCGAGTGATACGCAGTATTTT.

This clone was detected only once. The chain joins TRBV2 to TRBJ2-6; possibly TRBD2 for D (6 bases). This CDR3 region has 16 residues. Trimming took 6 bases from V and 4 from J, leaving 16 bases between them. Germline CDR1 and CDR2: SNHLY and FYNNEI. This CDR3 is CASSPLGGVGANVLTF. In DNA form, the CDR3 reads TGTGCCAGCAGCCCACTGGGAGGAGTAGGGGCCAACGTCCTGACTTTC.

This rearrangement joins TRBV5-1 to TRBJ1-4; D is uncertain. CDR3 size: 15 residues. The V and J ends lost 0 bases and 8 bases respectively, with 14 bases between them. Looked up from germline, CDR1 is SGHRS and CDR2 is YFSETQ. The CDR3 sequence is CASSLDWGQKEKLFF. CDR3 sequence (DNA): TGCGCCAGCAGCTTGGATTGGGGTCAAAAGGAAAAACTGTTTTTT.

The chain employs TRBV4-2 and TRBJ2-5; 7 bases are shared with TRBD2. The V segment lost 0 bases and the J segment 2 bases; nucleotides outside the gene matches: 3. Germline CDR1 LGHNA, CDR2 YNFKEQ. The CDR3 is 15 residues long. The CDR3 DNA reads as TGTGCCAGCAGCCAAGATTGGCGGGGGCAAGAGACCCAGTACTTC. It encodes CASSQDWRGQETQYF.

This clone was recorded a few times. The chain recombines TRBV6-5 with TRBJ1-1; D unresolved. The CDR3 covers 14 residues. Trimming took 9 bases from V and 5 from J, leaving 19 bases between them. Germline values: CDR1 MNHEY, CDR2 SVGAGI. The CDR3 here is CASFSAGRRTEAFF. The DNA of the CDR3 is TGTGCCAGTTTTTCTGCGGGCAGGAGGACTGAAGCTTTCTTT.

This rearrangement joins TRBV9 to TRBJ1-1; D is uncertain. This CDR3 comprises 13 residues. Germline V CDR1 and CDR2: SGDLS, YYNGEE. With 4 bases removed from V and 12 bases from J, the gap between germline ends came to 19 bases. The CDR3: CASSTEDDLRTFF. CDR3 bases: TGTGCCAGCAGCACAGAGGACGATCTGAGAACTTTCTTT.

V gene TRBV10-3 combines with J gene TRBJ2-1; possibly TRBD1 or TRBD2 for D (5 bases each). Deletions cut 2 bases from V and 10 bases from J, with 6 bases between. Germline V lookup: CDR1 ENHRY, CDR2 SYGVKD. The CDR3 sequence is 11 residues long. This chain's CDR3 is CAISEEGEQFF. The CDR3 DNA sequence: TGTGCCATCAGTGAGGAGGGGGAGCAGTTCTTC.

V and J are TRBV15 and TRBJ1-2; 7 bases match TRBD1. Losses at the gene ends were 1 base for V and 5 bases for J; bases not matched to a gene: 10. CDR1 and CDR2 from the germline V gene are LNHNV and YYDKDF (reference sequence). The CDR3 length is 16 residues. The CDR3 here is CATSRGLEGARYGYTF. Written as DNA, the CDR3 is TGTGCCACCAGCAGAGGGTTGGAGGGGGCCCGGTATGGCTACACCTTC.

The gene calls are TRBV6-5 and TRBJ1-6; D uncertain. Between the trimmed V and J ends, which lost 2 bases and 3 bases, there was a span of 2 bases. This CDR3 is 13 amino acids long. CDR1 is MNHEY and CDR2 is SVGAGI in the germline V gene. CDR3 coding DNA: TGTGCCAGCAGTTACAGCTATAATTCACCCCTCCACTTT. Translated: CASSYSYNSPLHF.

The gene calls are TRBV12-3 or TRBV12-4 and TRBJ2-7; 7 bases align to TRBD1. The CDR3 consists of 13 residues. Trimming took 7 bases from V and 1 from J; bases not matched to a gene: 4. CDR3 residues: CASTPGGSYEQYF. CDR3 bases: TGTGCCAGCACCCCAGGGGGTTCCTACGAGCAGTACTTC.

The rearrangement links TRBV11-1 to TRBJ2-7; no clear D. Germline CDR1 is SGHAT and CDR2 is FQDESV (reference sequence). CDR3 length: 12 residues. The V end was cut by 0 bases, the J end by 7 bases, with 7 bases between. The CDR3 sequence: CASSLAVGEQYF. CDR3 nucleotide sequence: TGTGCCAGCAGCTTAGCTGTCGGGGAGCAGTACTTC.

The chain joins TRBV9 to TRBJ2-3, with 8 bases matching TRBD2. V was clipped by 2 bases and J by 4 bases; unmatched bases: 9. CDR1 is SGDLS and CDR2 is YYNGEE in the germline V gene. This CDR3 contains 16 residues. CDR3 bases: TGTGCCAGCAGCGTGTTATCCCAGCGGGGGTCAGATACGCAGTATTTT. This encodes CASSVLSQRGSDTQYF. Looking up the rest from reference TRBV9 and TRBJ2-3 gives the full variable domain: DSGVTQTPKHLITATGQRVTLRCSPRSGDLSVYWYQQSLDQGLQFLIQYYNGEERAKGNILERFSAQQFPDLHSELNLSSLELGDSALYFCASSVLSQRGSDTQYFGPGTRLTVL.

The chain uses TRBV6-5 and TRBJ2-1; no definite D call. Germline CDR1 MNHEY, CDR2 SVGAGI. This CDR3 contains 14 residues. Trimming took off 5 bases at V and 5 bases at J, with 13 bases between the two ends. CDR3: CASSRVAIDNEQFF. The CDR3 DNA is TGTGCCAGCAGTAGGGTCGCAATAGACAATGAGCAGTTCTTC.

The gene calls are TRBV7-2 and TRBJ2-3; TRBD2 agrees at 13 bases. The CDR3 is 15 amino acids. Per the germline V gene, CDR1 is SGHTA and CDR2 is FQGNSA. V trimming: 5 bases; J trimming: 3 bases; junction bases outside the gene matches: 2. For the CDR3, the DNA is TGTGCCAGCAGCCAACTAGCGGGGGGGACAGATACGCAGTATTTT. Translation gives CASSQLAGGTDTQYF. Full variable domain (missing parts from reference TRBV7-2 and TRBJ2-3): GAGVSQSPSNKVTEKGKDVELRCDPISGHTALYWYRQSLGQGLEFLIYFQGNSAPDKSGLPSDRFSAERTGGSVSTLTIQRTQQEDSAVYLCASSQLAGGTDTQYFGPGTRLTVL.

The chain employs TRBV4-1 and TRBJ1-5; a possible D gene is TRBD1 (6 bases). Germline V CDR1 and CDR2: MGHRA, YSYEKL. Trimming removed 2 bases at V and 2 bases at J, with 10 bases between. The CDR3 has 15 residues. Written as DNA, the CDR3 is TGCGCCAGCAGCCAACACAGGGTAGGCAATCAGCCCCAGCATTTT. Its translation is CASSQHRVGNQPQHF.

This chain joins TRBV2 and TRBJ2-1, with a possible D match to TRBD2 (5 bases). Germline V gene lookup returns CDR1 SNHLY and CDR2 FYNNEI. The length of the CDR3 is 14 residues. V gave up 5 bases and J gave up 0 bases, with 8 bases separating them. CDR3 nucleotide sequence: TGTGCCAGCAGTCTGCTAGCCTCCTACAATGAGCAGTTCTTC. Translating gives CASSLLASYNEQFF. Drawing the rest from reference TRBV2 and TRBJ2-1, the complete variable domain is EPEVTQTPSHQVTQMGQEVILRCVPISNHLYFYWYRQILGQKVEFLVSFYNNEISEKSEIFDDQFSVERPDGSNFTLKIRSTKLEDSAMYFCASSLLASYNEQFFGPGTRLTVL.

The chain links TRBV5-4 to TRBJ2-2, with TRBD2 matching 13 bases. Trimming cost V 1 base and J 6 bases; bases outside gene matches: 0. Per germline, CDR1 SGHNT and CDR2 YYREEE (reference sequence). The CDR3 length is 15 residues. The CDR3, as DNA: TGTGCCAGCAGCTTGACTAGCGGGGGGGCCGGGGAGCTGTTTTTT. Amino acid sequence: CASSLTSGGAGELFF.

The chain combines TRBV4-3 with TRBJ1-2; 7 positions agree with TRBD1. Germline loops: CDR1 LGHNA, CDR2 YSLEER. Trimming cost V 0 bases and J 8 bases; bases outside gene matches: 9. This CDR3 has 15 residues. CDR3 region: CASSQDVNRGGGYTF. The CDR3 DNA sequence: TGCGCCAGCAGCCAAGACGTAAACAGGGGCGGGGGCTACACCTTC.